The rows below give T cell receptor beta chains drawn from one sample of a study of blood T cell repertoires in COVID-19. Libraries were prepared by immunoSEQ multiplex PCR; TCRdb keeps only in-frame clonotypes and omits some of them. The sample includes 250,000 or so clones, 84% of them seen just once. The sample taken for sequencing was peripheral blood. Source of these receptors: a man in his 60s with acute or convalescent COVID-19. Each CDR3 is given with its conserved first and last residue. Fields, in order: V gene, J gene, clone size, D gene, CDR3 DNA, CDR3 protein. D genes are given only for firm matches. Clone size appears in some rows only: once, few, many, or a class for an expanded clone.

TRBV11-2	TRBJ2-3	NA	NA	TGTGCCAGCAGCTTTAGAGTCGTACCTAGCACAGATACGCAGTATTTT	CASSFRVVPSTDTQYF
TRBV30	TRBJ2-3	NA	TRBD2	TGTGCCTGGAGTGTAGGCTCTAGCGGGGTAACAGATACGCAGTATTTT	CAWSVGSSGVTDTQYF
TRBV3-1/TRBV3-2	TRBJ2-5	NA	NA	TGTGCCAGCAGCCCGGACACAGGGTACGTCGGGACCCAGTACTTC	CASSPDTGYVGTQYF
TRBV11-3	TRBJ1-1	few	NA	TGTGCCAGCAGCTCAAACAGGGAGAACACTGAAGCTTTCTTT	CASSSNRENTEAFF
TRBV7-9	TRBJ2-3	NA	NA	TGTGCCAGCAGCTTAGCGGGGACTGCCTTGGGGGATACGCAGTATTTT	CASSLAGTALGDTQYF
TRBV5-4	TRBJ2-5	NA	NA	TGTGCCAGCAGCCGAACAGGGTCGGTAAGGGAGACCCAGTACTTC	CASSRTGSVRETQYF
TRBV12-5	TRBJ2-5	few	NA	TGTGCTAGTCGCCAGGGCGAAGGGGTAGAGACCCAGTACTTC	CASRQGEGVETQYF
TRBV11-3	TRBJ2-5	NA	TRBD1	TGTGCCAGCAGCACCGGACAGGGGGCTGAGACCCAGTACTTC	CASSTGQGAETQYF
TRBV7-9	TRBJ1-4	NA	NA	TGTGCCAGCAGCACCGCCTCGGGGGAAAAACTGTTTTTT	CASSTASGEKLFF
TRBV24-1	TRBJ2-3	NA	NA	TGTGCCACCAGTGCACGGGGTGGCACAGATACGCAGTATTTT	CATSARGGTDTQYF
TRBV19	TRBJ1-5	NA	NA	TGTGCCACCCGACAGGTTCTGGCCCAGCCCCAGCATTTT	CATRQVLAQPQHF
TRBV18	TRBJ2-2	NA	NA	TGTGCCAGCTCACCACGACAGTTGGGGCCCGGGGAGCTGTTTTTT	CASSPRQLGPGELFF
TRBV7-5	TRBJ2-3	NA	NA	NA	CARSLALRVAGGAPTRTDTQYF
TRBV10-3	TRBJ2-6	NA	NA	TGTGCCGCCGGGGGAGTTTCCTCTGGGGCCAACGTCCTGACTTTC	CAAGGVSSGANVLTF
TRBV7-9	TRBJ1-1	once	NA	TGTGCCAGCAGCTTAAGAGGGCGGCAGGACCACACTGAAGCTTTCTTT	CASSLRGRQDHTEAFF
TRBV7-9	TRBJ2-3	NA	TRBD1	TGTGCCAGCAGCACCCGACAGGGCGCAGATACGCAGTATTTT	CASSTRQGADTQYF
TRBV7-3	TRBJ2-1	once	TRBD1	TGTGCCAGCAGCCGGGACAGGGAGAATGAGCAGTTCTTC	CASSRDRENEQFF
TRBV7-9	TRBJ1-2	NA	NA	TGTGCCAGCAGCCCAGGGGTCGATGGCTACACCTTC	CASSPGVDGYTF
TRBV29-1	TRBJ2-3	few	NA	TGCAGCGTCCGAGACAGGCTAAGCACAGATACGCAGTATTTT	CSVRDRLSTDTQYF
TRBV7-9	TRBJ1-4	NA	NA	TGTGCCAGCAGCCCACGGTCGGAGGGTGAAAAACTGTTTTTT	CASSPRSEGEKLFF
TRBV7-9	TRBJ2-3	NA	TRBD1	TGTGCCAGCAGCTCCTGGACAGGGGGCCCAGATACGCAGTATTTT	CASSSWTGGPDTQYF
TRBV18	TRBJ1-1	few	NA	TGTGCCAGCTCTACGACAGGCCCCAGCACTGAAGCTTTCTTT	CASSTTGPSTEAFF
TRBV30	TRBJ1-6	NA	NA	TGTGCCTGGACCCCCGCCACGGGGAAGCATAATTCACCCCTCCACTTT	CAWTPATGKHNSPLHF
TRBV12-3/TRBV12-4	TRBJ2-7	NA	NA	TGTGCCAGCAGCAACTCCTACGAGCAGTACTTC	CASSNSYEQYF
TRBV7-7	TRBJ2-7	NA	NA	TGTGCTAGCAGCCCCGCCCCGGGGTACGAGCAGTACTTC	CASSPAPGYEQYF
TRBV4-1	TRBJ1-2	NA	NA	TGCGCCAGCAGCCCCGGACTTTTGGGTGGCTACACCTTC	CASSPGLLGGYTF
TRBV11-2	TRBJ2-7	NA	TRBD2	TGTGCCAGCAGCTTAGCGGGGACTAGCCTTTACGAGCAGTACTTC	CASSLAGTSLYEQYF
TRBV19	TRBJ1-1	NA	NA	TGTGCCAGTAACTGGAACACTGAAGCTTTCTTT	CASNWNTEAFF
TRBV18	TRBJ2-1	NA	NA	TGTGCCAGCTCCCTTACAGGGCGGGATGAGCAGTTCTTC	CASSLTGRDEQFF
TRBV9	TRBJ1-2	NA	NA	TGTGCCAGCAGCGTAGGAGGGAACTATGGCTACACCTTC	CASSVGGNYGYTF
TRBV15	TRBJ2-1	few	TRBD1	TGTGCCACCAGCAGCAGGACAGGGTTGGACTACAATGAGCAGTTCTTC	CATSSRTGLDYNEQFF
TRBV19	TRBJ2-3	few	TRBD2	TGTGCCAGTAGTACCTCGGGACTAGCGGGGGTGGCAGATACGCAGTATTTT	CASSTSGLAGVADTQYF